Listed below are T cell receptor beta chains from one sample, sequenced in a study of tumor-infiltrating lymphocytes in primary liver carcinoma. TCRdb re-analysed the multiplex PCR reads in MiXCR, keeping a single row per CDR3 protein. The sample carries more than 70,000 distinct CDR3 sequences, approximately 70% recorded once. Sample: tumor-adjacent normal liver tissue. The receptors were sampled from a man in his forties or fifties with primary liver carcinoma and hepatitis B virus infection. CDR3s include the opening cysteine and the closing phenylalanine or tryptophan. D genes are given only for firm matches. Expanded clones get a size class; other rows say once, few or many, or leave the size out.

clone size: .
D gene: .
J gene: TRBJ2-7
V gene: TRBV6-2/TRBV6-3
CDR3 protein: CASSRINGSGEQYF
CDR3 DNA: TGTGCCAGCAGTAGGATTAACGGGAGTGGGGAGCAGTACTTC

clone size: medium-sized
D gene: .
J gene: TRBJ1-3
V gene: TRBV11-2
CDR3 protein: CASSWANSGNTIYF
CDR3 DNA: TGTGCCAGCAGCTGGGCAAACTCTGGAAACACCATATATTTT

clone size: .
D gene: TRBD2
J gene: TRBJ2-1
V gene: TRBV5-8
CDR3 protein: CTSSSGLAGAEEQFF
CDR3 DNA: TGTACCAGCAGTTCCGGACTAGCGGGAGCGGAGGAGCAATTCTTC

clone size: few
D gene: .
J gene: TRBJ2-1
V gene: TRBV29-1
CDR3 protein: CSVDKGPPNEQFF
CDR3 DNA: TGCAGCGTTGATAAGGGACCGCCCAATGAGCAGTTCTTC

clone size: .
D gene: .
J gene: TRBJ2-7
V gene: TRBV7-8
CDR3 protein: CASSFACAYEQYF
CDR3 DNA: TGTGCCAGCAGCTTCGCATGCGCCTACGAGCAGTACTTC

clone size: many
D gene: TRBD1
J gene: TRBJ2-1
V gene: TRBV29-1
CDR3 protein: CSVEDPGQELNEQFF
CDR3 DNA: TGCAGCGTTGAAGACCCGGGACAGGAGTTAAATGAGCAGTTCTTC

clone size: medium-sized
D gene: .
J gene: TRBJ2-1
V gene: TRBV29-1
CDR3 protein: CSVLDSPPYNEQFF
CDR3 DNA: TGCAGCGTTTTGGACAGCCCCCCCTACAATGAGCAGTTCTTC

clone size: .
D gene: .
J gene: TRBJ1-5
V gene: TRBV12-3/TRBV12-4
CDR3 protein: CASSLIGLGNQSRHF
CDR3 DNA: TGTGCCAGCAGTTTAATTGGTCTGGGCAATCAGTCCCGGCATTTT

clone size: few
D gene: TRBD2
J gene: TRBJ2-1
V gene: TRBV6-1
CDR3 protein: CVSSELALAGVGEQFF
CDR3 DNA: TGTGTCAGCAGCGAACTAGCACTAGCGGGAGTGGGTGAGCAGTTCTTC

clone size: many
D gene: .
J gene: TRBJ1-1
V gene: TRBV4-1
CDR3 protein: CASSQVNLGSEAFF
CDR3 DNA: TGCGCCAGCAGCCAAGTTAATTTGGGGTCTGAAGCTTTCTTT

clone size: few
D gene: TRBD2
J gene: TRBJ2-1
V gene: TRBV14
CDR3 protein: CASSQSLSGGLRPFF
CDR3 DNA: TGTGCCAGCAGCCAATCCCTCTCGGGAGGACTACGGCCGTTCTTC

clone size: .
D gene: TRBD1
J gene: TRBJ2-7
V gene: TRBV6-2/TRBV6-3
CDR3 protein: CAISLRDRAHEQYF
CDR3 DNA: TGTGCCATCAGCCTTCGGGACAGAGCCCACGAGCAGTACTTC

clone size: .
D gene: .
J gene: TRBJ2-7
V gene: TRBV4-1
CDR3 protein: CASSPGHWYGQYF
CDR3 DNA: TGCGCGAGCAGCCCGGGCCATTGGTACGGGCAGTACTTC

clone size: .
D gene: .
J gene: TRBJ1-1
V gene: TRBV29-1
CDR3 protein: CSVEGVRTEAFF
CDR3 DNA: TGCAGCGTGGAGGGGGTTAGAACTGAAGCCTTCTTT

clone size: .
D gene: .
J gene: TRBJ2-7
V gene: TRBV5-4
CDR3 protein: CASSWVYRPHEQCF
CDR3 DNA: TGTGCCAGCAGCTGGGTCTACAGACCCCACGAGCAGTGCTTC

clone size: .
D gene: .
J gene: TRBJ1-1
V gene: TRBV14
CDR3 protein: CASSVSRGEAEAFF
CDR3 DNA: TGCGCCAGCAGCGTCTCGCGGGGAGAGGCTGAAGCTTTCTTT

clone size: .
D gene: .
J gene: TRBJ2-1
V gene: TRBV29-1
CDR3 protein: CSVAIDNEQSF
CDR3 DNA: TGCAGCGTTGCTATAGACAATGAGCAGTCCTTC

clone size: many
D gene: .
J gene: TRBJ2-5
V gene: TRBV5-1
CDR3 protein: CASSFGETQYF
CDR3 DNA: TGCGCCAGCAGCTTCGGAGAGACCCAGTACTTC

clone size: .
D gene: TRBD2
J gene: TRBJ2-7
V gene: TRBV4-3
CDR3 protein: CASNQELVGGYEQYF
CDR3 DNA: TGCGCCAGCAACCAGGAGCTAGTGGGAGGGTACGAGCAGTACTTC

clone size: few
D gene: .
J gene: TRBJ2-3
V gene: TRBV24-1
CDR3 protein: CATSDLRSASTDTQYF
CDR3 DNA: TGTGCCACCAGTGATTTGCGGTCCGCTAGCACAGATACGCAGTACTTT

clone size: .
D gene: .
J gene: TRBJ2-7
V gene: TRBV4-2
CDR3 protein: CTSSQGVNEQYF
CDR3 DNA: TGTACCAGCAGTCAAGGTGTGAACGAGCAGTACTTC

clone size: .
D gene: .
J gene: TRBJ1-3
V gene: TRBV11-3
CDR3 protein: CASSFSTTYF
CDR3 DNA: TGTGCCAGCAGCTTCTCCACCACATATTTT

clone size: .
D gene: TRBD2
J gene: TRBJ2-1
V gene: TRBV11-2
CDR3 protein: CASSLELLAEMNGQFF
CDR3 DNA: TGTGCCAGTAGCTTAGAGCTCCTAGCGGAAATGAATGGGCAGTTTTTC

clone size: .
D gene: .
J gene: TRBJ2-7
V gene: TRBV7-8
CDR3 protein: CASSVIAVSRGEQYF
CDR3 DNA: TGTGCCAGCAGCGTAATCGCGGTGAGCCGGGGAGAACAGTACTTC

clone size: .
D gene: .
J gene: TRBJ2-7
V gene: TRBV4-3
CDR3 protein: CANSQELAGGHEQYF
CDR3 DNA: TGCGCCAATAGCCAGGAGCTAGCAGGAGGGCACGAGCAGTACTTC

clone size: .
D gene: .
J gene: TRBJ2-2
V gene: TRBV6-6
CDR3 protein: CVSSYITGELFF
CDR3 DNA: TGTGTCAGCAGTTACATCACCGGGGAGCTGTTTTTT

clone size: many
D gene: .
J gene: TRBJ2-6
V gene: TRBV29-1
CDR3 protein: CSVGVQGGANVLTF
CDR3 DNA: TGCAGCGTTGGGGTCCAAGGTGGGGCCAACGTCCTGACTTTC

clone size: .
D gene: TRBD2
J gene: TRBJ2-5
V gene: TRBV6-1
CDR3 protein: CASSAVAGGVETLYF
CDR3 DNA: TGTGCCAGCAGCGCAGTAGCGGGAGGCGTGGAGACCCTGTACTTC

clone size: .
D gene: .
J gene: TRBJ2-7
V gene: TRBV12-3/TRBV12-4
CDR3 protein: CASSQSLEQYF
CDR3 DNA: TGTGCCAGCAGTCAGTCTCTGGAGCAGTACTTC

clone size: .
D gene: .
J gene: TRBJ2-7
V gene: TRBV7-6
CDR3 protein: CASSRGERYEQYF
CDR3 DNA: TGTGCCAGCAGCAGGGGGGAGCGATACGAGCAGTACTTC

clone size: .
D gene: TRBD1
J gene: TRBJ1-1
V gene: TRBV4-1
CDR3 protein: CASNRETGLVNTEAFF
CDR3 DNA: TGCGCCAGCAATAGGGAGACAGGGTTAGTGAACACTGAAGCTTTCTTT

clone size: .
D gene: TRBD1
J gene: TRBJ2-2
V gene: TRBV5-4
CDR3 protein: CASSMGQGSTGGLFF
CDR3 DNA: TGTGCCAGCAGCATGGGACAGGGGAGCACCGGGGGGCTGTTTTTT

clone size: .
D gene: TRBD1
J gene: TRBJ2-7
V gene: TRBV6-1
CDR3 protein: CASSEESNRGMGSYEQHF
CDR3 DNA: TGTGCCAGCAGTGAAGAGTCAAACAGGGGTATGGGCTCCTATGAGCAGCACTTC

clone size: few
D gene: .
J gene: TRBJ1-1
V gene: TRBV6-6
CDR3 protein: CASSYSDTGAFF
CDR3 DNA: TGTGCCAGCAGTTACTCGGACACTGGAGCTTTCTTT

clone size: .
D gene: .
J gene: TRBJ2-1
V gene: TRBV6-1
CDR3 protein: CASRRGGLVQVQFF
CDR3 DNA: TGTGCCAGCAGGAGGGGGGGTTTGGTACAGGTGCAGTTCTTC

clone size: .
D gene: .
J gene: TRBJ1-1
V gene: TRBV4-3
CDR3 protein: CASTQVSYGESFF
CDR3 DNA: TGCGCCAGCACCCAAGTCTCCTATGGTGAATCTTTCTTT

clone size: .
D gene: .
J gene: TRBJ2-1
V gene: TRBV29-1
CDR3 protein: CSARGNEQFF
CDR3 DNA: TGCAGTGCACGAGGTAATGAGCAGTTCTTC

clone size: once
D gene: .
J gene: TRBJ1-2
V gene: TRBV6-5
CDR3 protein: CASSYLGLNYGYTF
CDR3 DNA: TGTGCCAGCAGTTACTTAGGGCTGAACTATGGCTACACCTTC

clone size: .
D gene: .
J gene: TRBJ2-1
V gene: TRBV7-8
CDR3 protein: CTSSPDFGGTYNEQFF
CDR3 DNA: TGTACCAGCAGCCCTGACTTCGGTGGTACCTACAATGAGCAGTTCTTC

clone size: .
D gene: .
J gene: TRBJ2-3
V gene: TRBV5-4
CDR3 protein: CASSLESFDTKYF
CDR3 DNA: TGCGCCAGCAGCTTGGAAAGTTTCGATACGAAGTATTTT

clone size: .
D gene: TRBD1
J gene: TRBJ1-1
V gene: TRBV11-2
CDR3 protein: CASSRPDRESFF
CDR3 DNA: TGTGCCAGCAGCCGGCCGGACAGGGAATCTTTCTTT

clone size: .
D gene: .
J gene: TRBJ1-5
V gene: TRBV5-1
CDR3 protein: CASSFGGGGNQPQHF
CDR3 DNA: TGCGCCAGCAGCTTCGGGGGCGGAGGCAATCAGCCCCAGCATTTT

clone size: once
D gene: TRBD1
J gene: TRBJ1-2
V gene: TRBV5-5
CDR3 protein: CASSRTGTCRYTF
CDR3 DNA: TGTGCTAGCAGTCGGACAGGGACCTGTCGCTACACCTTC

clone size: .
D gene: .
J gene: TRBJ2-1
V gene: TRBV29-1
CDR3 protein: CSIAMLRPSSRQEQFF
CDR3 DNA: TGCAGCATCGCCATGCTTCGGCCCTCGTCCCGTCAAGAGCAGTTCTTC

clone size: .
D gene: .
J gene: TRBJ2-2
V gene: TRBV7-8
CDR3 protein: CASSITSPGFLTGELFF
CDR3 DNA: TGTGCCAGCAGCATCACATCACCGGGATTCCTCACCGGGGAGCTGTTTTTT

clone size: .
D gene: .
J gene: TRBJ2-7
V gene: TRBV4-2
CDR3 protein: CASSLGTGNYEQYF
CDR3 DNA: TGTGCCAGCAGCCTCGGTACGGGTAACTACGAGCAGTACTTC

clone size: few
D gene: .
J gene: TRBJ2-3
V gene: TRBV10-2
CDR3 protein: CASGNARTDTQYF
CDR3 DNA: TGCGCCAGCGGGAATGCGCGCACAGATACGCAGTATTTT

clone size: .
D gene: TRBD2
J gene: TRBJ2-1
V gene: TRBV11-2
CDR3 protein: CASSYTQTSGRQEQFF
CDR3 DNA: TGTGCCAGCAGCTACACTCAGACTAGCGGGAGGCAAGAGCAGTTCTTC

clone size: .
D gene: .
J gene: TRBJ2-2
V gene: TRBV29-1
CDR3 protein: CSVGTGAANTGELFF
CDR3 DNA: TGCAGCGTTGGGACTGGCGCGGCGAATACCGGGGAGCTGTTTTTT

clone size: .
D gene: .
J gene: TRBJ2-1
V gene: TRBV11-2
CDR3 protein: CASSLGVSNNEHFF
CDR3 DNA: TGTGCCAGCAGCTTAGGGGTCAGCAACAATGAACACTTCTTC

clone size: .
D gene: TRBD1
J gene: TRBJ1-2
V gene: TRBV30
CDR3 protein: CACSGWTGSVDGYTF
CDR3 DNA: TGTGCCTGCTCCGGCTGGACAGGGTCGGTGGATGGCTACACCTTC

clone size: .
D gene: TRBD2
J gene: TRBJ2-5
V gene: TRBV6-5
CDR3 protein: CASSYSTSGEEAQYF
CDR3 DNA: TGTGCTAGCAGTTACTCGACTAGCGGGGAGGAGGCCCAGTACTTC

clone size: .
D gene: TRBD2
J gene: TRBJ2-7
V gene: TRBV4-2
CDR3 protein: CTSSQVASGVSYEQYF
CDR3 DNA: TGTACCAGCAGCCAAGTGGCTAGCGGGGTTTCCTACGAGCAATACTTC

clone size: .
D gene: .
J gene: TRBJ2-1
V gene: TRBV6-5
CDR3 protein: CAVAGANDEQFF
CDR3 DNA: TGTGCCGTAGCCGGGGCGAACGATGAGCAGTTCTTT

clone size: .
D gene: .
J gene: TRBJ2-3
V gene: TRBV28
CDR3 protein: CASSRKARTTDTQYF
CDR3 DNA: TGTGCCAGCAGTCGAAAGGCAAGGACGACAGATACGCAGTATTTT

clone size: .
D gene: .
J gene: TRBJ2-1
V gene: TRBV11-1
CDR3 protein: CASREGAILSNERFF
CDR3 DNA: TGTGCCAGTAGGGAGGGGGCAATCCTCTCCAATGAGCGGTTCTTC

clone size: medium-sized
D gene: .
J gene: TRBJ2-7
V gene: TRBV4-2
CDR3 protein: CASSQETAVYEQYF
CDR3 DNA: TGTGCCAGCAGCCAAGAAACAGCAGTCTACGAGCAGTACTTC